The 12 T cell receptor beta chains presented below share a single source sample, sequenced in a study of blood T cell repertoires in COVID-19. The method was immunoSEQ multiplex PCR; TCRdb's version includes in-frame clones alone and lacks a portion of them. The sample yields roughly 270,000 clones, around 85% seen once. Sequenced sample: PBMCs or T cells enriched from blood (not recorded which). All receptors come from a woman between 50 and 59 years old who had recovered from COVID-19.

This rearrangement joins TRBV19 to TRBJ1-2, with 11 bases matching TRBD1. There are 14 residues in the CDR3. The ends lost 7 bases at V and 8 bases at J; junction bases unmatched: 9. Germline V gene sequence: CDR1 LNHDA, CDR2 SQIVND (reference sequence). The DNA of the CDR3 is TGTGCCAGTACCTCGGGACAGGGGGTCGGCGGCTACACCTTC. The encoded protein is CASTSGQGVGGYTF.

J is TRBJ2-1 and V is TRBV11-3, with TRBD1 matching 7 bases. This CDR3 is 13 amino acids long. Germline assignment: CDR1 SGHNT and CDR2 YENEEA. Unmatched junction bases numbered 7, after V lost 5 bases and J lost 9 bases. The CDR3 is CASSPRTGGEQFF. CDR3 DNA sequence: TGTGCCAGCAGCCCACGGACAGGTGGTGAGCAGTTCTTC.

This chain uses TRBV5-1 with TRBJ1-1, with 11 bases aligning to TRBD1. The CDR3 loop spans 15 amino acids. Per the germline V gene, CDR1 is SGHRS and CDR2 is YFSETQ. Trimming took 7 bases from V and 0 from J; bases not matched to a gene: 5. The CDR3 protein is CASSWTGGMNTEAFF. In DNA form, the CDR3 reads TGCGCCAGCTCCTGGACAGGGGGCATGAACACTGAAGCTTTCTTT.

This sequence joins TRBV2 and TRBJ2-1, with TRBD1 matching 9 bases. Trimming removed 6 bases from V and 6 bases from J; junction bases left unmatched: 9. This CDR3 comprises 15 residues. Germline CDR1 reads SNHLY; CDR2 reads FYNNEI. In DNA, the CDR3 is TGTGCCAGCAGACCCCGGGACAGGGTAAGCAATGAGCAGTTCTTC. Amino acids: CASRPRDRVSNEQFF.

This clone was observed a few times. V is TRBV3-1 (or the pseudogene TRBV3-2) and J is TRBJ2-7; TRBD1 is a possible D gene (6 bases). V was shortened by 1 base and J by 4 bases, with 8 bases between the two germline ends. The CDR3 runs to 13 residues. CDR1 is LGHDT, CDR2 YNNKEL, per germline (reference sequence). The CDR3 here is CASSQGTVYEQYF. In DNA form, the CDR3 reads TGTGCCAGCAGCCAAGGGACAGTTTACGAGCAGTACTTC.

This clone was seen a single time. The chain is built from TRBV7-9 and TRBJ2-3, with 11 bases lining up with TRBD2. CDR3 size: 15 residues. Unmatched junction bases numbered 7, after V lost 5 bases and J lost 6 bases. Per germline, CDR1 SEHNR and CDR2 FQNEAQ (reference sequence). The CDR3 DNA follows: TGTGCCAGCAGCCGGCTAGCGGGAGGCCCCGATACGCAGTATTTT. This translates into CASSRLAGGPDTQYF.

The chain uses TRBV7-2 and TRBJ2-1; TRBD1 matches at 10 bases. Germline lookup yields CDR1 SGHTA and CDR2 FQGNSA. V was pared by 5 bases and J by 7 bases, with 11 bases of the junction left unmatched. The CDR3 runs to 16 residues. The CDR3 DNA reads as TGTGCCAGCAGCACTACGACCGGGACAGGGGTGAATGAGCAGTTCTTC. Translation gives CASSTTTGTGVNEQFF.

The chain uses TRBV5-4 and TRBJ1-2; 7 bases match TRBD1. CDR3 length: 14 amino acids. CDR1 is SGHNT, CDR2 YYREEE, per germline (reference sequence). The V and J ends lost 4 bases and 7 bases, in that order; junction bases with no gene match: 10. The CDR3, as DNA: TGTGCCAGCAGCCCGAGGGGGCCCTTGACTGGCTACACCTTC. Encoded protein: CASSPRGPLTGYTF.

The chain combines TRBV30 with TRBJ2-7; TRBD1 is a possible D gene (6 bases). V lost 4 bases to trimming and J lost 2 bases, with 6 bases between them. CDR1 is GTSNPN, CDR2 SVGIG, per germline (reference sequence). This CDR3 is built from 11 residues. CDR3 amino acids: CAWKGAYEQYF. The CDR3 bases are TGTGCCTGGAAGGGGGCCTACGAGCAGTACTTC.

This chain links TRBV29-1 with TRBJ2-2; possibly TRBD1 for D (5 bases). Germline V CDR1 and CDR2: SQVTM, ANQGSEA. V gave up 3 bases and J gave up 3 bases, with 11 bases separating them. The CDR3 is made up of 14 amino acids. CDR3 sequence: CSVEGPLYTGELFF. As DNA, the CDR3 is TGCAGCGTTGAGGGGCCCCTTTACACCGGGGAGCTGTTTTTT.

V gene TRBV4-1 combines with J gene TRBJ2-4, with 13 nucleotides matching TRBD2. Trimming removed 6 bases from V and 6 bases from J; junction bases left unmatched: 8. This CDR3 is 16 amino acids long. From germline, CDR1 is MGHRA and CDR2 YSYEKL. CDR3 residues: CASSPLAGGPTNIQYF. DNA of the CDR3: TGCGCCAGCAGTCCACTAGCGGGAGGGCCCACAAACATTCAGTACTTC.

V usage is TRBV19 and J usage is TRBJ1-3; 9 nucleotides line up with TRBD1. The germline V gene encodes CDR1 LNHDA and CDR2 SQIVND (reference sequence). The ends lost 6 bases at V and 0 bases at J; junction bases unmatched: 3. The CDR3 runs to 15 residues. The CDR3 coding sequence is TGTGCCAGTAGCGCGACAGGGGGCTCTGGAAACACCATATATTTT. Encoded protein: CASSATGGSGNTIYF. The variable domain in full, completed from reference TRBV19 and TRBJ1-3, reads DGGITQSPKYLFRKEGQNVTLSCEQNLNHDAMYWYRQDPGQGLRLIYYSQIVNDFQKGDIAEGYSVSREKKESFPLTVTSAQKNPTAFYLCASSATGGSGNTIYFGEGSWLTVV.